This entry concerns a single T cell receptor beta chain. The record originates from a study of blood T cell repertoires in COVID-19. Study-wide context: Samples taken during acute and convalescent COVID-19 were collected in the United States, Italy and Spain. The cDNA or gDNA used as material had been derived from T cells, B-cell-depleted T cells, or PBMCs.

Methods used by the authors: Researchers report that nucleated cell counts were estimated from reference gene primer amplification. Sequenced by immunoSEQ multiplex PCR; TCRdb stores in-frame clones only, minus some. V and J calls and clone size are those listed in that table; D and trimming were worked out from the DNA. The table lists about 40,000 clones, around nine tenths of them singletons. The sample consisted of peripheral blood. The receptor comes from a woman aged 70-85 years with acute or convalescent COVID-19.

CDR3 sequence reads: CASSGQGARDNEQFF. In DNA form, the CDR3 reads TGTGCCAGCAGCGGACAGGGGGCTCGGGACAATGAGCAGTTCTTC. The J gene is TRBJ2-1, the V gene TRBV9, with 10 bases aligning to TRBD1. The CDR3 loop spans 15 amino acids. Germline CDR1 reads SGDLS; CDR2 reads YYNGEE. With V trimmed by 3 bases and J by 5 bases, 5 bases remained unmatched.